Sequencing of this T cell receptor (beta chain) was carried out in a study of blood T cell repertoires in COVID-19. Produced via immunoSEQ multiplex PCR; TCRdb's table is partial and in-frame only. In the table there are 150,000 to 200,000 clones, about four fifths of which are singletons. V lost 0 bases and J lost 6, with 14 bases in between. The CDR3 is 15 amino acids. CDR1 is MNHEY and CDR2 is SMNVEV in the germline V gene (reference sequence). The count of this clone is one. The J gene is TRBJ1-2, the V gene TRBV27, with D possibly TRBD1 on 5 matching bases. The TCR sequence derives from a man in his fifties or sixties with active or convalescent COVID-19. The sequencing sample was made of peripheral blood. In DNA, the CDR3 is TGTGCCAGCAGTTTATCGGGTGGACAATCGAATGGCTACACCTTC. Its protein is CASSLSGGQSNGYTF.